The 30 T cell receptor beta chains reported below all come from one sample, sequenced in a study of cytomegalovirus exposure and HLA in healthy donors. TCRdb's copy holds only in-frame clones and misses some; the assay was immunoSEQ multiplex PCR. The table has 220,000 or so clones, over 80% seen once. Sequencing was carried out using PBMCs. The receptors were sampled from a woman under 40 in good health and CMV-seropositive.

The chain combines TRBV19 with TRBJ2-2; D not resolved. Germline V gene lookup returns CDR1 LNHDA and CDR2 SQIVND (reference sequence). V was cut by 6 bases and J by 7 bases, with 12 bases left in between. This CDR3 comprises 13 residues. In DNA form, the CDR3 reads TGTGCCAGTAGCAATTCGGGCGTCGGGGAGCTGTTTTTT. Translated: CASSNSGVGELFF.

The J gene is TRBJ2-5, the V gene TRBV30; 7 nucleotides line up with TRBD1. Germline V lookup: CDR1 GTSNPN, CDR2 SVGIG (reference sequence). This CDR3 is built from 14 residues. Unmatched junction bases numbered 7, after V lost 1 base and J lost 5 bases. The CDR3: CAWSAGGQGETQYF. CDR3 nucleotide sequence: TGTGCCTGGAGTGCAGGGGGTCAGGGTGAGACCCAGTACTTC.

On this clone: This may be a read error: a much more frequent sequence differs by one nucleotide. The chain links TRBV7-3 to TRBJ2-1; no firm D call. V lost 2 bases, J lost 1 base, and 3 bases lay in between. Germline V CDR1 and CDR2: SGHTA, FQGTGA. There are 13 residues in the CDR3. CDR3 in amino acids: CASSLGSYNEQFF. Here the CDR3 DNA reads TGTGCCAGCAGCTTAGGGTCCTACAATGAGCAGTTCTTC.

The CDR3 protein is CASSEAPGANVLTF. The CDR3 bases are TGCGCCAGCAGCGAAGCTCCCGGGGCCAACGTCCTGACTTTC. The chain carries TRBV5-1 and TRBJ2-6; D is unresolved. The CDR3 covers 14 residues. The V gene's germline CDR1 is SGHRS and CDR2 YFSETQ. V lost 4 bases, J lost 4 bases, and 9 bases lay in between. The entire variable domain, with the rest obtained from reference TRBV5-1 and TRBJ2-6, is as follows: KAGVTQTPRYLIKTRGQQVTLSCSPISGHRSVSWYQQTPGQGLQFLFEYFSETQRNKGNFPGRFSGRQFSNSRSEMNVSTLELGDSALYLCASSEAPGANVLTFGAGSRLTVL.

The table lists this clone with a few counts. The chain employs TRBV18 and TRBJ1-2; D ambiguous. The CDR3 spans 15 residues. V gave up 3 bases and J gave up 4 bases, with 15 bases separating them. Germline assignment: CDR1 KGHSH and CDR2 LQKENI. Here the CDR3 DNA reads TGTGCCAGCTCACCCGCTTCGGCCAGCGGCTATGGCTACACCTTC. Residues: CASSPASASGYGYTF.

This clone came up once. V gene TRBV18 combines with J gene TRBJ1-4, with D uncertain. This CDR3 has 18 residues. The V end was cut by 5 bases, the J end by 5 bases, with 24 bases between. Germline values: CDR1 KGHSH, CDR2 LQKENI. The CDR3 DNA reads TGTGCCAGCTCATTTTTCCCGCCTCGCCTCGGGTTGAATGAAAAACTGTTTTTT. Its protein is CASSFFPPRLGLNEKLFF.

The CDR3 bases are TGCGCCAGCAGCCGACGTCCCGGGACAGGGGAATCTAATGAAAAACTGTTTTTT. Translated: CASSRRPGTGESNEKLFF. The rearrangement joins TRBV4-1 to TRBJ1-4; 10 nucleotides match TRBD1. This CDR3 is 18 amino acids long. Germline CDR1 MGHRA, CDR2 YSYEKL. The V and J ends lost 4 bases and 3 bases, in that order; junction bases with no gene match: 11.

CDR3 sequence: CASSVFGGSGNTIYF. CDR3 nucleotide sequence: TGTGCCAGCAGCGTATTTGGGGGCTCTGGAAACACCATATATTTT. This rearrangement joins TRBV9 to TRBJ1-3; D is perhaps TRBD1 (5 bases). From germline, CDR1 is SGDLS and CDR2 YYNGEE. The CDR3 consists of 15 residues. The ends were cut back, 1 base at V and 0 bases at J, with 8 bases in the middle. The full variable domain, in which reference TRBV9 and TRBJ1-3 provide the parts outside the CDR3, is DSGVTQTPKHLITATGQRVTLRCSPRSGDLSVYWYQQSLDQGLQFLIQYYNGEERAKGNILERFSAQQFPDLHSELNLSSLELGDSALYFCASSVFGGSGNTIYFGEGSWLTVV.

The genes are TRBV2 and TRBJ2-1; 9 positions match TRBD2. Germline trimming cut 6 bases from V and 4 bases from J; bases unmatched to any gene: 7. Germline loops: CDR1 SNHLY, CDR2 FYNNEI. CDR3 length: 15 amino acids. The CDR3, as DNA: TGTGCCAGCAGAAGTGAGACTAGCGGTTACAATGAGCAGTTCTTC. It is translated as CASRSETSGYNEQFF.

This clone has just one count. The chain links TRBV5-1 to TRBJ1-2; 8 nucleotides match TRBD1. The CDR3 has 14 residues. Germline CDR1 and CDR2: SGHRS and YFSETQ. V shed 4 bases, J shed 4 bases, and the junction held 6 bases outside the gene matches. This CDR3 is CASSPAGTGYGYTF. Written as DNA, the CDR3 is TGCGCCAGCAGCCCGGCGGGGACAGGCTATGGCTACACCTTC.

V gene TRBV18 combines with J gene TRBJ1-2; D is perhaps TRBD1 (5 bases). CDR1 and CDR2 from the germline V gene are KGHSH and LQKENI. The CDR3 runs to 14 residues. The ends were cut back, 3 bases at V and 5 bases at J, with 13 bases in the middle. The CDR3 coding sequence is TGTGCCAGCTCACCCTCAGGACAAAAATATGGCTACACCTTC. It codes for CASSPSGQKYGYTF.

This clone came up a few times. This chain joins TRBV6-8 and TRBJ1-5; D is possibly TRBD1 (5 bases). Germline V gene data show CDR1 as MNHGY and CDR2 as SAAAGT. The CDR3 is 12 amino acids. The V and J ends lost 7 bases and 7 bases respectively, with 11 bases between them. CDR3 nucleotide sequence: TGTGCCAGCAACAGGATGGAGCAGCCCCAGCATTTT. Its protein is CASNRMEQPQHF.

The chain combines TRBV28 with TRBJ2-7, with 12 bases aligning to TRBD1. After removal of 5 bases from V and 7 bases from J, the junction contained 15 bases not matched to a gene. This CDR3 region has 17 residues. Per the germline V gene, CDR1 is MDHEN and CDR2 is SYDVKM. The CDR3 DNA reads TGTGCCAGCAGTCCCTGGGGGACAGGGGGCTCCCTCTTGGAGCAGTACTTC. This encodes CASSPWGTGGSLLEQYF.

V usage is TRBV27 and J usage is TRBJ2-7, with 8 positions matching TRBD2. Germline lookup yields CDR1 MNHEY and CDR2 SMNVEV (reference sequence). Losses at the gene ends were 8 bases for V and 6 bases for J; bases not matched to a gene: 9. The CDR3 has 13 residues. DNA for the CDR3: TGTGCCAGCTATCGAGCGGGAGATATCGAGCAGTACTTC. This translates into CASYRAGDIEQYF.

V usage is TRBV6-5 and J usage is TRBJ1-2; the match to TRBD1 covers 8 bases. Germline V CDR1 and CDR2: MNHEY, SVGAGI. V lost 6 bases to trimming and J lost 4 bases; unmatched junction nucleotides: 7. The CDR3 is made up of 14 amino acids. The CDR3 DNA reads as TGTGCCAGCAGCAAGGACAGGGCGAGCTATGGCTACACCTTC. Translated: CASSKDRASYGYTF.

The chain uses TRBV11-2 and TRBJ2-7; 8 nucleotides line up with TRBD1. CDR1 SGHAT and CDR2 FQNNGV come from the germline V gene. The CDR3 runs to 17 residues. J gave up 3 bases and V 1 base, and 11 bases lay outside the gene matches. CDR3 region: CASSLGGQGLLYYEQYF. In DNA form, the CDR3 reads TGTGCCAGCAGCTTAGGTGGACAGGGACTCCTGTACTACGAGCAGTACTTC.

This clone was observed once. One end of the junction fails to match germline, which may point to a read error. This chain links TRBV5-6 with TRBJ2-3, with 7 nucleotides matching TRBD1. CDR3 length equals 15 residues. CDR1 SGHDT and CDR2 YYEEEE come from the germline V gene. The CDR3 region is CASNLRQGTDMTQYF. The CDR3 region has the DNA TGTGCCAGCAACTTGAGACAGGGCACAGATATGACGCAGTATTTT. The full variable domain, rest sourced from reference TRBV5-6 and TRBJ2-3, is DAGVTQSPTHLIKTRGQQVTLRCSPKSGHDTVSWYQQALGQGPQFIFQYYEEEERQRGNFPDRFSGHQFPNYSSELNVNALLLGDSALYLCASNLRQGTDMTQYFGPGTRLTVL.

This clone has a handful of counts. The genes are TRBV11-2 and TRBJ2-7; TRBD2 might be the D (6 bases). From germline, CDR1 is SGHAT and CDR2 FQNNGV. The V and J ends lost 0 bases and 3 bases respectively, with 12 bases between them. The CDR3 contains 15 residues. CDR3 in DNA: TGTGCCAGCAGCTTAGAATGGAGGGGAGACTACGAGCAGTACTTC. Protein: CASSLEWRGDYEQYF.

V is TRBV6-1 and J is TRBJ2-6; either TRBD1 or TRBD2 may supply D (5 bases each). Trimming cost V 1 base and J 4 bases, with 8 bases left between them. Germline V lookup: CDR1 MNHNS, CDR2 SASEGT. The CDR3 is 15 residues long. The CDR3 protein is CASSEGGRGANVLTF. In DNA form, the CDR3 reads TGTGCCAGCAGTGAAGGGGGGAGAGGGGCCAACGTCCTGACTTTC.

This clone was detected once. The CDR3 coding sequence is TGTGCCAGCAGTTACGGCCGGGACAGGGGGTCCTACGAGCAGTACTTC. Its protein product is CASSYGRDRGSYEQYF. J is TRBJ2-7 and V is TRBV6-6, with 11 nucleotides matching TRBD1. The V and J ends lost 2 bases and 1 base, in that order; junction bases with no gene match: 4. CDR1 is MNHNY and CDR2 is SVGAGI in the germline V gene (reference sequence). This CDR3 contains 16 residues.

This clone was seen just once. The V call is TRBV7-6, the J call TRBJ2-1; D is ambiguous. The CDR3 covers 12 residues. The V and J ends lost 4 bases and 5 bases respectively, with 6 bases between them. CDR1 SGHVS and CDR2 FNYEAQ come from the germline V gene. The CDR3 loop reads CASSSLNNEQFF. CDR3 in DNA: TGTGCCAGCAGCTCACTCAACAATGAGCAGTTCTTC.

This chain links TRBV12-5 with TRBJ1-1; possible D gene TRBD1, 6 bases. The CDR3 contains 14 residues. V was shortened by 4 bases and J by 0 bases, with 9 bases between the two germline ends. Germline V gene data show CDR1 as LGHNT and CDR2 as FRNRAP. CDR3 sequence: CASGSGTLNTEAFF. In nucleotides, the CDR3 is TGTGCTAGTGGTTCCGGGACATTGAACACTGAAGCTTTCTTT. Together with reference TRBV12-5 and TRBJ1-1, the CDR3 gives the full variable domain: DARVTQTPRHKVTEMGQEVTMRCQPILGHNTVFWYRQTMMQGLELLAYFRNRAPLDDSGMPKDRFSAEMPDATLATLKIQPSEPRDSAVYFCASGSGTLNTEAFFGQGTRLTVV.

The chain recombines TRBV6-4 with TRBJ2-1, with D perhaps TRBD2 (6 bases). The germline CDR1 and CDR2 sequences are MRHNA and SNTAGT. V gave up 0 bases and J gave up 15 bases, with 12 bases separating them. This CDR3 region has 12 residues. The CDR3 sequence: CASSDSGGRLFF. CDR3 nucleotide sequence: TGTGCCAGCAGTGACTCCGGGGGAAGGTTGTTCTTC.

The chain has TRBV11-1 and TRBJ1-5; no clear D. The CDR3 totals 13 residues. The V end lost 5 bases, the J end lost 7 bases, and 12 bases lay between the germline ends. CDR1 is SGHAT and CDR2 is FQDESV in the germline V gene (reference sequence). The DNA for the CDR3 is TGTGCCAGCAGCCTTTCCCCTGTGCAGCCCCAGCATTTT. Translated, it gives CASSLSPVQPQHF.

The chain joins TRBV28 to TRBJ1-5, with unresolved D. Trimming took off 6 bases at V and 10 bases at J, with 13 bases between the two ends. CDR3 length equals 12 residues. The V gene's germline CDR1 is MDHEN and CDR2 SYDVKM. The DNA of the CDR3 is TGTGCCAGCAGATTCGAAGGACCTCCCCAGCATTTT. Translated: CASRFEGPPQHF.

The V and J genes are TRBV28 and TRBJ2-7; 8 nucleotides line up with TRBD1. With 3 bases clipped from V and 2 bases from J, the junction kept 9 bases outside the gene matches. Germline-derived CDR1 and CDR2 are MDHEN and SYDVKM. The CDR3 runs 16 residues. The chain's CDR3 is CASSFRGHMGAYEQYF. CDR3 nucleotide sequence: TGTGCCAGCAGTTTCAGGGGGCATATGGGGGCCTACGAGCAGTACTTC.

The V and J genes are TRBV2 and TRBJ2-7; D might be TRBD2 (5 bases). Trimming stripped 8 bases from V and 2 bases from J, with 16 bases between. This CDR3 comprises 14 residues. The V gene's germline CDR1 is SNHLY and CDR2 FYNNEI. The CDR3 DNA reads as TGTGCCAGCGAGTCCCGCAGCGGAGCCTACGAGCAGTACTTC. Residues: CASESRSGAYEQYF.

The chain links TRBV29-1 to TRBJ2-1, with no clear D. Germline CDR1 is SQVTM and CDR2 is ANQGSEA. V was pared by 4 bases and J by 1 base, with 17 bases between. The CDR3 loop spans 16 amino acids. The CDR3 DNA sequence: TGCAGCGTTGGGGGTGTGGCGTCCCTATCCTACAATGAGCAGTTCTTC. Amino acid sequence: CSVGGVASLSYNEQFF.

About this clone itself: Other DNA sequences of this sample code for an identical CDR3. The chain links TRBV29-1 to TRBJ1-2, with D possibly being TRBD1 (5 bases). V lost 0 bases, J lost 8 bases, and 7 bases lay in between. Germline V gene lookup returns CDR1 SQVTM and CDR2 ANQGSEA. The CDR3 contains 11 residues. The CDR3 loop reads CSVEDRDGYTF. CDR3 nucleotide sequence: TGCAGCGTTGAAGACAGGGACGGCTACACCTTC.

This clone turned up a few times. This rearrangement joins TRBV29-1 to TRBJ1-5; D is ambiguous. CDR1 and CDR2 (germline): SQVTM, ANQGSEA. The CDR3 sequence is 12 residues long. Trimming cost V 7 bases and J 2 bases, with 9 bases left between them. The CDR3 DNA reads TGCAGCGCAGCGGATGGCAATCAGCCCCAGCATTTT. Amino acids: CSAADGNQPQHF.